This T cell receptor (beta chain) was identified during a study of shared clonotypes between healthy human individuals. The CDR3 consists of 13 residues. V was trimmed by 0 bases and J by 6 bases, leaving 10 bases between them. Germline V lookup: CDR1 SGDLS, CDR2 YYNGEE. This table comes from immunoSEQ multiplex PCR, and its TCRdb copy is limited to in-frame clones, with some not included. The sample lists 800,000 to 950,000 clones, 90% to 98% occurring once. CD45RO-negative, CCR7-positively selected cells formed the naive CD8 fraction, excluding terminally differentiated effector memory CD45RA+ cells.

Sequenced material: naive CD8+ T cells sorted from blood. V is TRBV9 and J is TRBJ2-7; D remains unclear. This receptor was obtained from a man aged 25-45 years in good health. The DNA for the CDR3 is TGTGCCAGCAGCGTAGGGTCGACTGCCGAGCAGTACTTC. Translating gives CASSVGSTAEQYF. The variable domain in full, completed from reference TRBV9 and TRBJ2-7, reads DSGVTQTPKHLITATGQRVTLRCSPRSGDLSVYWYQQSLDQGLQFLIQYYNGEERAKGNILERFSAQQFPDLHSELNLSSLELGDSALYFCASSVGSTAEQYFGPGTRLTVT.